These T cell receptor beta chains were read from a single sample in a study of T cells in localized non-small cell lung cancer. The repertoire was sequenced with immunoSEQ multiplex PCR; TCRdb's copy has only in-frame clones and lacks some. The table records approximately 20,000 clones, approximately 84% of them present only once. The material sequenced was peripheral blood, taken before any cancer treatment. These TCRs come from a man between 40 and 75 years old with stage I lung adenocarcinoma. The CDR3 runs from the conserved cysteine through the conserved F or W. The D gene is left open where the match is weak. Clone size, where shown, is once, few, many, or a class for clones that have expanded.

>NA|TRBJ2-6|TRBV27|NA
TGTGCCAGCAGTGCGTCTGAAGGGGCCAACGTCCTGACTTTC
CASSASEGANVLTF
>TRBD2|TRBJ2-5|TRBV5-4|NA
TGTGCCAGCAGCTTGTCTCTGGGGGGGTTCGGAGAGACCCAGTACTTC
CASSLSLGGFGETQYF
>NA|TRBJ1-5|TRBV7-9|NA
TGTGCCAGCAGACCAAAGCGGTTT
CASRPKRF
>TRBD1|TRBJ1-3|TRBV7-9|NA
TGTGCCAGCAGCTTCCCCCCTCGGACAGGTTTTGGAAACACCATATATTTT
CASSFPPRTGFGNTIYF
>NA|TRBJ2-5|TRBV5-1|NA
TGCGCCAGCAGCCCGGGTCCCCAAGAGACCCAGTACTTC
CASSPGPQETQYF
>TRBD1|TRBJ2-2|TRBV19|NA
TGTGCCAGTACCAAAACAGGGGTTCGGGCCGGGGAGCTGTTTTTT
CASTKTGVRAGELFF
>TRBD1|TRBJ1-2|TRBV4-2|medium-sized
TGTGCCAGCAGCCAGCCAACTCAGGGAGGGGGCGTCTATGGCTACACCTTC
CASSQPTQGGGVYGYTF
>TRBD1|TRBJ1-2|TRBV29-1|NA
TGCAGCGTTTTCCGGACAGGGCCTGGCTACACCTTC
CSVFRTGPGYTF
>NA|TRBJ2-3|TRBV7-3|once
TGTGCCAGCAGCTTAGCAGGGGGGACAGATACGCAGTATTTT
CASSLAGGTDTQYF
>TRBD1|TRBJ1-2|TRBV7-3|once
TGTGCCAGCAGCGCTTTTGACAGGGGGACTAACTATGGCTACACCTTC
CASSAFDRGTNYGYTF
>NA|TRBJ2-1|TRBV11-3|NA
TGTGCCAGCAGCCCAGGGGCAGGGGAGCAGTTCTTC
CASSPGAGEQFF
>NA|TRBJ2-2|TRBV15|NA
TGTGCCACCAGCAGAGGATATATAGGGACCGGGGAGCTGTTTTTT
CATSRGYIGTGELFF
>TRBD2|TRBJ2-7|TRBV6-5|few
TGTGCCAGCACCTTACGTGCGGGAGGGCCATCTGAGCAGTACTTC
CASTLRAGGPSEQYF
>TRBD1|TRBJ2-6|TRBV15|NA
TGTGCCACCAGCGGAGCACAGGGGCTGATCTCTGGGGCCAACGTCCTGACTTTC
CATSGAQGLISGANVLTF
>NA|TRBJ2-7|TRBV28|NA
TGTGCCAGCAGCCATCGACGGGAGCAGTACTTC
CASSHRREQYF
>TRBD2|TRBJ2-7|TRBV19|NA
TGTGCCAGTAGTAAGGGACTAATCTCCTACGAGCAGTACTTC
CASSKGLISYEQYF
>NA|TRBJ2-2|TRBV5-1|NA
TGCGCCAGCAGCTCGGTGGGCACTACTACCGGGGAGCTGTTTTTT
CASSSVGTTTGELFF
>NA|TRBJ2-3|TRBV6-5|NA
TGTGCCAGCAGGGCGGGTACTAGCACAGATACGCAGTATTTT
CASRAGTSTDTQYF
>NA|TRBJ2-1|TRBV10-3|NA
TGTGCCATCACCGTAGGGGCTCGGCAGTTCTTC
CAITVGARQFF
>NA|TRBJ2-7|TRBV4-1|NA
TGCGCCAGCAGCCAAGATCCCCCAGGGCACCTCCCCTCCTACGAGCAGTACTTC
CASSQDPPGHLPSYEQYF
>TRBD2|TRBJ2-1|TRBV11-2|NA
TGTGCCAGCAGCTTAACCGGGAGGGATGGGCAGTTCTTC
CASSLTGRDGQFF
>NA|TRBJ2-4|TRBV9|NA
TGTGCCAGCAGCGCCCAGGGCGGGGACATTCAGTACTTC
CASSAQGGDIQYF
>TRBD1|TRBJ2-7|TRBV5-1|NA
TGCGCCAGCAGCTTGGGGGAGACAGGGGTTAGCTACGAGCAGTACTTC
CASSLGETGVSYEQYF
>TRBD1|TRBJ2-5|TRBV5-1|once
TGCGCCAGCAGCTTGGGCAGGGGGGAGACCCAGTACTTC
CASSLGRGETQYF
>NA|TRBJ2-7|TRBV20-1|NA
TGCAGTGCTAGAGGCTCCTACGAGCAGTACTTC
CSARGSYEQYF
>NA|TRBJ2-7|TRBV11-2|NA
TGTGCCAGCAGCTTAGTGGGTGTGGACTACGAGCAGTACTTC
CASSLVGVDYEQYF
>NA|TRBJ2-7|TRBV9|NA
TGTGCCAGCAGCGTAGATGTCCTTCCTAGCTCCGAGCAGTACTTC
CASSVDVLPSSEQYF
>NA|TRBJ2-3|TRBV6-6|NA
TGTGCCAGCAGTTACCCGGAGGCAGATACGCAGTATTTT
CASSYPEADTQYF
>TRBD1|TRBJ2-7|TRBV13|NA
TGTGCCAGCAGCTTGGGACAGGGCTTCGAGCAGTACTTC
CASSLGQGFEQYF
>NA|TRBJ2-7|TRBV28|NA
TGTGCCAGCAGTTTGGAGGGCGAGCAGTACTTC
CASSLEGEQYF
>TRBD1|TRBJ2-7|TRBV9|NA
TGTGCCCCCCACCGAGACAGGGAAGTTTCCTACGAGCAGTACTTC
CAPHRDREVSYEQYF
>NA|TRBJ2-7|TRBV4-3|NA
TGCGCCAGCAGCCAGGTGATCGCCTACGAGCAGTACTTC
CASSQVIAYEQYF
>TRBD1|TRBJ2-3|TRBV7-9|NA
TGTGCCAGCAGCCTACACGGGACAGGCGCCTGGGCAGATACGCAGTATTTT
CASSLHGTGAWADTQYF
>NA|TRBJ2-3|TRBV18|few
TGTGCCAGCTCACCAGGGGGCGCGGGAGATACGCAGTATTTT
CASSPGGAGDTQYF
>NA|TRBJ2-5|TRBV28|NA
TGTGCCAGCAGTTCGCCGGGACTCCGAGAGACCCAGTACTTC
CASSSPGLRETQYF
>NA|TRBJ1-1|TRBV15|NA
TGTGCCACCAGCAGAGTCAGGGGTTCCACTGAAGCTTTCTTT
CATSRVRGSTEAFF
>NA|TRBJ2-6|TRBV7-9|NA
TGTGCCAGCAGCCTCCGGGAGCCTGGGGCCAACGTCCTGACTTTC
CASSLREPGANVLTF
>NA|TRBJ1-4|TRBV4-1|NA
TGCGCCAGCAGCCCCGCTTTAGGGGCTGATGAAAAACTGTTTTTT
CASSPALGADEKLFF
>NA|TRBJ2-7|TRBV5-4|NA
TGTGCCAGCAGCCCGGGACTCAACTACGAGCAGTACTTC
CASSPGLNYEQYF
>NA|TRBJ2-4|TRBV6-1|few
TGTGCCAGCAGGCCATACTCCAAAAACATTCAGTACTTC
CASRPYSKNIQYF
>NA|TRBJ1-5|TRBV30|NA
TGTGCCTGGAGTGGGTCGGGGACCAGCAATCAGCCCCAGCATTTT
CAWSGSGTSNQPQHF
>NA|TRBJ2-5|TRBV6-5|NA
TGTGCCAGCAGCCTTGGAGGGATTTCAGAGACCCAGTACTTC
CASSLGGISETQYF
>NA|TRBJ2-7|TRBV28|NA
TGTGCCAGCAGTCAGACTGGAATACGCTACGAGCAGTACTTC
CASSQTGIRYEQYF
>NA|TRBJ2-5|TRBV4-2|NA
TGTGCCAGCAGCGTCCGACAGGTCCAAGAGACCCAGTACTTC
CASSVRQVQETQYF
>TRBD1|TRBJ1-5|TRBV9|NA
TGTGCCAGCAGCGCCGGGACAGGGTATAGCAATCAGCCCCAGCATTTT
CASSAGTGYSNQPQHF
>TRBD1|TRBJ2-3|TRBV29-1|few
TGCAGCGTTGAGGGGGGGACAGGGATCACAGATACGCAGTATTTT
CSVEGGTGITDTQYF
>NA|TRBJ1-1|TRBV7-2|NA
TGTGCCAGCAGCTTAAACGGGAACACTGAAGCTTTCTTT
CASSLNGNTEAFF
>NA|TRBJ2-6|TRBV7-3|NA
TGTGCCAGCAGCTTAACGGCGGCAAGGGGTAGCTCTGGGGCCAACGTCCTGACTTTC
CASSLTAARGSSGANVLTF
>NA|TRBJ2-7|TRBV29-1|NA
TGCAGCGTTGCCCGAGAACCCACCCCCCTCGAGCAGTACTTC
CSVAREPTPLEQYF
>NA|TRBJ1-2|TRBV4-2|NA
TGTGCCAGCAGCCGCGCCGGGGCGAGGGTGAACTATGGCTACACCTTC
CASSRAGARVNYGYTF
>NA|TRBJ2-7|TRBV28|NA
TGTGCCAGCAGTCCATTAGGGAATAACTACGAGCAGTACTTC
CASSPLGNNYEQYF
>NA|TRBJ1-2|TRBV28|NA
TGTGCCAGCAGTTTGAATAACTATGGCTACACCTTC
CASSLNNYGYTF
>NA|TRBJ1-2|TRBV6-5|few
TGTGCCAGCAGTTACTCGACTGGTGGCTACACCTTC
CASSYSTGGYTF